The 18 T cell receptor beta chains below come from one sample, sequenced in a study of PD-L1 blockade in urothelial cancer. Clones were read by immunoSEQ multiplex PCR, and TCRdb kept only the in-frame ones, dropping some. The sample carries more than 90,000 clones, over 65% recorded once. Time point reported: peripheral blood 6 weeks after treatment start. This material consisted of PBMCs, taken around atezolizumab (anti-PD-L1) treatment. These receptor sequences come from a man aged 70 or older with urothelial cancer.

The chain carries TRBV19 and TRBJ2-7; perhaps TRBD1 as D (5 bases). V was cut by 3 bases and J by 1 base, with 13 bases left in between. The germline V gene encodes CDR1 LNHDA and CDR2 SQIVND (reference sequence). CDR3 length equals 15 residues. The DNA for the CDR3 is TGTGCCAGTAGTATCTCAACAGGTGGGTCCTACGAGCAGTACTTC. Its protein product is CASSISTGGSYEQYF.

This clone was counted a few times. The chain recombines TRBV27 with TRBJ2-7, with unresolved D. The V end was cut by 6 bases, the J end by 3 bases, with 18 bases between. Germline V gene sequence: CDR1 MNHEY, CDR2 SMNVEV (reference sequence). The CDR3 spans 15 residues. The CDR3 reads CASSSLARRVYEQYF. In nucleotides, the CDR3 is TGTGCCAGCAGCTCCCTGGCCAGACGGGTCTACGAGCAGTACTTC.

The rearrangement links TRBV5-5 to TRBJ2-5, with 12 nucleotides matching TRBD1. CDR1 is SGHKS, CDR2 YYEKEE, per germline (reference sequence). This CDR3 comprises 15 residues. With V trimmed by 4 bases and J by 5 bases, 6 bases remained unmatched. In nucleotides, the CDR3 is TGTGCCAGCAGCCTAGGGACAGGGGGCAGGGAGACCCAGTACTTC. This sequence encodes CASSLGTGGRETQYF.

The V and J genes are TRBV25-1 and TRBJ2-2, with a possible D match to TRBD1 (5 bases). Trimming pared 2 bases from V and 1 base from J, leaving 8 bases between. This CDR3 has 15 residues. CDR1 is MGHDK, CDR2 SYGVNS, per germline. The CDR3 bases are TGTGCCAGCAGTGAACAGGGAAGGAACACCGGGGAGCTGTTTTTT. As protein: CASSEQGRNTGELFF.

The chain couples TRBV5-1 to TRBJ2-1, with 11 bases fitting TRBD2. Trimming cost V 5 bases and J 12 bases; bases outside gene matches: 13. Germline CDR1 SGHRS, CDR2 YFSETQ. The CDR3 consists of 15 residues. As DNA, the CDR3 is TGCGCCAGCAGGGATCTAGCGGGGGGCCAGCCGGGGCAGTTCTTC. It yields the protein CASRDLAGGQPGQFF. Using reference TRBV5-1 and TRBJ2-1 for the parts outside the CDR3, the full variable domain is KAGVTQTPRYLIKTRGQQVTLSCSPISGHRSVSWYQQTPGQGLQFLFEYFSETQRNKGNFPGRFSGRQFSNSRSEMNVSTLELGDSALYLCASRDLAGGQPGQFFGPGTRLTVL.

The genes are TRBV5-1 and TRBJ2-7; TRBD2 matches at 9 bases. V lost 1 base to trimming and J lost 0 bases; unmatched junction nucleotides: 5. This CDR3 spans 16 amino acids. Germline V gene data show CDR1 as SGHRS and CDR2 as YFSETQ. CDR3 DNA: TGCGCCAGCAGCTTGTTTAGCGGGGGCCTCTCCTACGAGCAGTACTTC. Translating it yields CASSLFSGGLSYEQYF.

The chain combines TRBV12-5 with TRBJ2-5; TRBD1 might be the D (6 bases). The CDR3 loop spans 15 amino acids. Germline CDR1 LGHNT, CDR2 FRNRAP. Trimming removed 2 bases from V and 1 base from J, with 11 bases in between. The CDR3 is CASGLPRDTQETQYF. The CDR3 DNA reads TGTGCTAGTGGTTTGCCCCGGGACACCCAAGAGACCCAGTACTTC.

This clone was found a few times. The CDR3 DNA sequence: TGTGCCAGCAGTTACCGGGACAGGGGAAATTCACCCCTCCACTTT. Its protein is CASSYRDRGNSPLHF. The V call is TRBV6-5, the J call TRBJ1-6; TRBD1 matches 10 bases. After removal of 2 bases from V and 7 bases from J, the junction contained 2 bases not matched to a gene. This CDR3 is 15 amino acids long. Germline V CDR1 and CDR2: MNHEY, SVGAGI.

The chain is built from TRBV11-2 and TRBJ2-7, with TRBD1 matching 7 bases. V was pared by 6 bases and J by 7 bases, with 6 bases of the junction left unmatched. This CDR3 contains 12 residues. Germline CDR1 and CDR2: SGHAT and FQNNGV. For the CDR3, the DNA is TGTGCCAGCAGGCGAGCAGGGGGAGAGCAGTACTTC. It encodes CASRRAGGEQYF.

This clone was seen a single time. V usage is TRBV5-6 and J usage is TRBJ2-7, with TRBD2 matching over 7 bases. Germline trimming cut 4 bases from V and 4 bases from J; bases unmatched to any gene: 8. Germline V gives CDR1 SGHDT, CDR2 YYEEEE. This CDR3 comprises 14 residues. The CDR3 nucleotides read TGTGCCAGCAGCATCGGGCTAGCGGTATACGAGCAGTACTTC. This codes for CASSIGLAVYEQYF.

Here the CDR3 reads CASSQRGGLFKETQYF. CDR3 DNA sequence: TGTGCCAGCAGCCAACGGGGGGGCCTTTTTAAAGAGACCCAGTACTTC. The rearrangement uses TRBV9 and TRBJ2-5; 8 bases are shared with TRBD2. The V and J ends lost 4 bases and 3 bases, in that order; junction bases with no gene match: 11. Germline values: CDR1 SGDLS, CDR2 YYNGEE. CDR3 length: 16 amino acids. Full variable domain (missing parts from reference TRBV9 and TRBJ2-5): DSGVTQTPKHLITATGQRVTLRCSPRSGDLSVYWYQQSLDQGLQFLIQYYNGEERAKGNILERFSAQQFPDLHSELNLSSLELGDSALYFCASSQRGGLFKETQYFGPGTRLLVL.

This chain connects TRBV5-1 to TRBJ2-1; 8 nucleotides line up with TRBD2. The germline CDR1 and CDR2 sequences are SGHRS and YFSETQ. The trim removed 4 bases at V and 3 bases at J, leaving 3 bases unmatched. The CDR3 sequence is 14 residues long. This CDR3 reads CASSDTSGYNEQFF. The DNA of the CDR3 is TGCGCCAGCAGCGACACTAGCGGCTACAATGAGCAGTTCTTC.

J is TRBJ2-1 and V is TRBV7-3; TRBD2 matches 9 bases. Germline CDR1 reads SGHTA; CDR2 reads FQGTGA. This CDR3 has 16 residues. The V segment lost 5 bases and the J segment 4 bases; nucleotides outside the gene matches: 9. CDR3 loop: CASSHHSGSGYNEQFF. In nucleotides, the CDR3 is TGTGCCAGCAGCCACCATAGCGGGAGTGGGTACAATGAGCAGTTCTTC.

This chain connects TRBV5-1 to TRBJ2-7; perhaps TRBD1 as D (6 bases). Trimming left V 7 bases short and J 5 bases short, with 19 bases between. In germline, CDR1 is SGHRS, CDR2 YFSETQ. The CDR3 runs to 14 residues. This CDR3 reads CASRQEMYVDEQYF. The CDR3 nucleotides read TGCGCCAGCCGACAGGAAATGTATGTCGACGAGCAGTACTTC.

The rearrangement joins TRBV19 to TRBJ2-3; TRBD2 aligns across 11 bases. CDR3 length equals 16 residues. CDR1 and CDR2 (germline): LNHDA, SQIVND (reference sequence). J gave up 1 base and V 4 bases, and 4 bases lay outside the gene matches. The chain's CDR3 is CASSSGTSGRTDTQYF. The DNA of the CDR3 is TGTGCCAGTAGTAGCGGGACTAGCGGACGCACAGATACGCAGTATTTT.

The CDR3 nucleotides are TGCGCCAGCAGCGCAGCAGGGGGCGGTTACTACGAGCAGTACTTC. Protein sequence: CASSAAGGGYYEQYF. This chain joins TRBV5-1 and TRBJ2-7, with TRBD1 matching over 8 bases. In germline, CDR1 is SGHRS, CDR2 YFSETQ. The CDR3 runs 15 residues. V shed 4 bases, J shed 3 bases, and the junction held 9 bases outside the gene matches. The entire variable domain, with the rest obtained from reference TRBV5-1 and TRBJ2-7, is as follows: KAGVTQTPRYLIKTRGQQVTLSCSPISGHRSVSWYQQTPGQGLQFLFEYFSETQRNKGNFPGRFSGRQFSNSRSEMNVSTLELGDSALYLCASSAAGGGYYEQYFGPGTRLTVT.

This chain connects TRBV5-4 to TRBJ1-2; 12 nucleotides line up with TRBD1. The V gene's germline CDR1 is SGHNT and CDR2 YYREEE (reference sequence). This CDR3 has 15 residues. Losses at the gene ends were 5 bases for V and 3 bases for J; bases not matched to a gene: 5. The CDR3, as DNA: TGTGCCAGCAGTTGGGACAGGGGGCTGGACTATGGCTACACCTTC. Translating gives CASSWDRGLDYGYTF. Based on the CDR3 plus reference TRBV5-4 and TRBJ1-2, the full variable domain is ETGVTQSPTHLIKTRGQQVTLRCSSQSGHNTVSWYQQALGQGPQFIFQYYREEENGRGNFPPRFSGLQFPNYSSELNVNALELDDSALYLCASSWDRGLDYGYTFGSGTRLTVV.

This chain uses TRBV7-9 with TRBJ2-7; 7 nucleotides agree with TRBD2. The germline CDR1 and CDR2 sequences are SEHNR and FQNEAQ (reference sequence). Losses at the gene ends were 4 bases for V and 4 bases for J; bases not matched to a gene: 7. The CDR3 loop spans 14 amino acids. CDR3 in DNA: TGTGCCAGCAGCTCCCCAGGCGGGGGTTACGAGCAGTACTTC. Protein: CASSSPGGGYEQYF. Based on the CDR3 plus reference TRBV7-9 and TRBJ2-7, the full variable domain is DTGVSQNPRHKITKRGQNVTFRCDPISEHNRLYWYRQTLGQGPEFLTYFQNEAQLEKSRLLSDRFSAERPKGSFSTLEIQRTEQGDSAMYLCASSSPGGGYEQYFGPGTRLTVT.